Each of the 20 T cell receptor beta chains below was sequenced from the same sample in a study of identical twins. Each CDR3 protein is one row after TCRdb ran MiXCR on the 5' RACE reads. The profile shows 450,000 to 650,000 distinct CDR3 sequences, nearly 15% of them singletons. These records were also assigned to another study, of yellow fever vaccine responses in identical twins.

The sample consisted of CD4+ T cells sorted from blood. The receptors derive from a woman between 18 and 29 years old in good health.

The chain has TRBV20-1 and TRBJ2-7; no definite D call. Germline values: CDR1 DFQATT, CDR2 SNEGSKA (reference sequence). This CDR3 region has 14 residues. V was trimmed by 0 bases and J by 3 bases, leaving 12 bases between them. In nucleotides, the CDR3 is TGCAGTGCTAGAGATACCCGAGATCTCTACGAGCAGTACGTC. Its protein product is CSARDTRDLYEQYV.

Here the CDR3 reads CASSLLSYRVSTGELFF. CDR3 in DNA: TGTGCCAGCAGTTTACTTTCGTACAGGGTCAGTACCGGGGAGCTGTTTTTT. The V gene is TRBV12-3 or TRBV12-4, the J gene TRBJ2-2, with D possibly being TRBD1 (6 bases). The CDR3 sequence is 17 residues long. The V end lost 2 bases, the J end lost 5 bases, and 18 bases lay between the germline ends.

Ten or more counts support this clonotype. The chain joins TRBV29-1 to TRBJ2-5; D is unclear. Trimming cost V 4 bases and J 0 bases, with 9 bases left between them. CDR3 length equals 13 residues. Germline loops: CDR1 SQVTM, CDR2 ANQGSEA. CDR3 sequence: CSVGLGYQETQYF. The CDR3, as DNA: TGCAGCGTTGGGTTAGGGTACCAAGAGACCCAGTACTTC.

This clonotype was counted between two and nine times. This chain connects TRBV2 to TRBJ2-7; D might be TRBD2 (6 bases). This CDR3 is 14 amino acids long. Germline CDR1 is SNHLY and CDR2 is FYNNEI. The V end was cut by 7 bases, the J end by 9 bases, with 22 bases between. As DNA, the CDR3 is TGTGCCAGCACGACTGGGCGGGACCTCCGGGGGCAGTACTTC. It is translated as CASTTGRDLRGQYF.

The rearrangement joins TRBV24-1 to TRBJ2-7; TRBD1 aligns across 7 bases. V was clipped by 3 bases and J by 6 bases; unmatched bases: 10. CDR3 length: 15 amino acids. In germline, CDR1 is KGHDR, CDR2 SFDVKD. This CDR3 reads CATSDSRDSSPEQYF. The CDR3 region has the DNA TGTGCCACCAGTGATAGCCGGGACAGCTCTCCCGAGCAGTACTTC.

The rearrangement uses TRBV12-3 or TRBV12-4 and TRBJ2-1; 7 nucleotides align to TRBD1. The CDR3 has 14 residues. J lost 6 bases, V lost 4 bases, and 6 bases had no gene match. This chain's CDR3 is CASSWKQGSNEQFF. CDR3 nucleotide sequence: TGTGCCAGCAGTTGGAAACAGGGGAGCAATGAGCAGTTCTTC.

The V gene is TRBV5-6, the J gene TRBJ2-3, with a weak D call TRBD2 (5 bases). The CDR3 contains 13 residues. Germline CDR1 and CDR2: SGHDT and YYEEEE. Trimming stripped 4 bases from V and 10 bases from J, with 16 bases between. The CDR3 region has the DNA TGTGCCAGCAGCCTCGGTCTGGACTCGTCGCAGTATTTT. Translation gives CASSLGLDSSQYF.

This clonotype was counted between two and nine times. V gene TRBV12-3 or TRBV12-4 combines with J gene TRBJ2-7; D is ambiguous. The CDR3 consists of 13 residues. Trimming left V 7 bases short and J 4 bases short, with 14 bases between. CDR3 sequence (DNA): TGTGCCAGCACCCCCCCTGTAGGATACGAGCAGTACTTC. Translated, it gives CASTPPVGYEQYF.

This clonotype has only a few counts. The rearrangement uses TRBV6-1 and TRBJ2-5, with 8 bases aligning to TRBD1. Trimming removed 5 bases from V and 5 bases from J; junction bases left unmatched: 7. The germline V gene has CDR1 MNHNS and CDR2 SASEGT. CDR3 size: 14 residues. Written as DNA, the CDR3 is TGTGCCAGCAGTATGCGGACAGGGTTGGAGACCCAGTACTTC. This translates into CASSMRTGLETQYF.

Only a few counts were recorded for this clonotype. V and J are TRBV6-5 and TRBJ2-6, with D tentatively TRBD2 (6 bases). V lost 2 bases to trimming and J lost 3 bases, with 8 bases between them. Germline V gives CDR1 MNHEY, CDR2 SVGAGI. The CDR3 is made up of 15 amino acids. CDR3 DNA sequence: TGTGCCAGCAGTTACGGGGGAGGTGGGGCCAACGTCCTGACTTTC. This sequence encodes CASSYGGGGANVLTF.

This clonotype was picked up a small number of times. The genes are TRBV20-1 and TRBJ2-6; D ambiguous. The ends were cut back, 3 bases at V and 2 bases at J, with 8 bases in the middle. Germline CDR1 and CDR2: DFQATT and SNEGSKA (reference sequence). This CDR3 has 14 residues. CDR3 loop: CSASKGTGANVLTF. The CDR3 DNA reads TGCAGTGCTAGTAAGGGTACTGGGGCCAACGTCCTGACTTTC.

V gene TRBV20-1 combines with J gene TRBJ2-3; 12 positions match TRBD2. The CDR3 is 15 residues long. Germline assignment: CDR1 DFQATT and CDR2 SNEGSKA (reference sequence). V was clipped by 0 bases and J by 9 bases; unmatched bases: 7. This CDR3 is CSARDLAGGPKTQYF. Written as DNA, the CDR3 is TGCAGTGCTAGAGATCTAGCGGGGGGGCCGAAAACGCAGTATTTT.

This chain links TRBV3-1 with TRBJ1-2; D unclear. The CDR3 runs to 14 residues. Germline CDR1 and CDR2: LGHDT and YNNKEL (reference sequence). The V gene lost 0 bases and the J gene lost 8 bases, with 13 bases spanning the gap. The chain's CDR3 is CASSQDRQPRGYTF. CDR3 nucleotide sequence: TGTGCCAGCAGCCAAGATCGGCAGCCTAGGGGCTACACCTTC.

This clonotype was counted only a few times. The CDR3 nucleotides are TGTGCCAGCAGTTACTCGACACAGCAAGAGACCCAGTACTTC. It is translated as CASSYSTQQETQYF. This sequence joins TRBV6-5 and TRBJ2-5; D gene unclear. V was cut by 0 bases and J by 2 bases, with 7 bases left in between. CDR1 is MNHEY, CDR2 SVGAGI, per germline. This CDR3 contains 14 residues.

This clonotype occurred a few times. V usage is TRBV12-3 or TRBV12-4 and J usage is TRBJ2-3; 11 bases map to TRBD1. J gave up 10 bases and V 6 bases, and 9 bases lay outside the gene matches. The CDR3 consists of 14 residues. CDR3 loop: CASRTGTGGFPQYF. The CDR3 DNA sequence: TGTGCCAGCAGGACCGGGACAGGGGGGTTTCCGCAGTATTTT.

The rearrangement links TRBV11-2 to TRBJ2-5; D ambiguous. The CDR3 runs 13 residues. The V gene's germline CDR1 is SGHAT and CDR2 FQNNGV. Trimming shortened V by 5 bases and J by 2 bases, and 9 bases separated the two germline ends. CDR3: CASSSAIQETQYF. In DNA form, the CDR3 reads TGTGCCAGCAGCAGCGCAATACAAGAGACCCAGTACTTC.

The chain carries TRBV27 and TRBJ1-6; D call uncertain. The CDR3 loop spans 14 amino acids. In germline, CDR1 is MNHEY, CDR2 SMNVEV (reference sequence). The V end lost 8 bases, the J end lost 2 bases, and 10 bases lay between the germline ends. CDR3 sequence (DNA): TGTGCCAGCCCCAGAGACACCTATAATTCACCCCTCCACTTT. Protein product: CASPRDTYNSPLHF.

This clonotype has ten or more counts. V gene TRBV12-3 or TRBV12-4 combines with J gene TRBJ2-1; possible D gene TRBD2, 5 bases. The length of the CDR3 is 15 residues. V lost 1 base to trimming and J lost 6 bases, with 13 bases between them. The CDR3 bases are TGTGCCAGCAGTTTAGGGCTAGCAGGCTCCAATGAGCAGTTCTTC. It specifies CASSLGLAGSNEQFF.

The chain links TRBV24-1 to TRBJ2-3; 8 bases match TRBD1. The germline CDR1 and CDR2 sequences are KGHDR and SFDVKD. CDR3 length: 18 residues. V lost 4 bases and J lost 1; bases outside the gene matches: 12. The CDR3 here is CATSDPPGQGRGTDTQYF. As DNA, the CDR3 is TGTGCCACCAGTGACCCACCTGGACAGGGAAGAGGCACAGATACGCAGTATTTT.

The chain uses TRBV28 and TRBJ1-2; D gene ambiguous. The CDR3 covers 12 residues. V was cut by 2 bases and J by 5 bases, with 6 bases left in between. Germline lookup yields CDR1 MDHEN and CDR2 SYDVKM. The CDR3 region has the DNA TGTGCCAGCAGTTTAAACAAATATGGCTACACCTTC. Its translation: CASSLNKYGYTF.